The clone carrying this T cell receptor (beta chain) was observed once. Its antigen is not known. These data are taken from a study of OX40 agonist ivuxolimab in advanced cancers. Background on the study: At about 81% male, the cohort had a mean age of around 56 years, ranging from about 23 to 79. Anti-PD-1, anti-PD-L1 or anti-CTLA-4 therapy given earlier was allowed, and roughly 38% had some.

The method was immunoSEQ multiplex PCR; TCRdb's version includes in-frame clones alone and lacks a portion of them. The sample comprises 41,000 or so clones, more than 75% of which are singletons, and around 3.4% rests with the top ten. Study-wide results and caveats: The average count of expanded clones was higher among CD8+ T cells than among CD4+. The study did not work out the antigen specificity of the expanded peripheral T cells.

The CDR3 extends over 11 amino acids. With V trimmed by 3 bases and J by 7 bases, 1 base remained unmatched. Germline V CDR1 and CDR2: SGDLS, YYNGEE. The source material was CD4+ or CD8+ T cells sorted from blood, sampled in a trial of the OX40 agonist ivuxolimab. The TCR was taken from an adult with an advanced solid tumor such as melanoma, head and neck, liver or kidney cancer. The chain couples TRBV9 to TRBJ2-7; TRBD2 matches at 7 bases. CDR3 DNA: TGTGCCAGCAGCGCCGGGGGGGAGCAGTACTTC. Translation gives CASSAGGEQYF.